This T cell receptor (beta chain) stems from a study of blood T cell repertoires in COVID-19. Study context: Samples taken during acute and convalescent COVID-19 were collected in the United States, Italy and Spain. Sources were T cells, B-cell-depleted T cells, or PBMCs; the material itself was cDNA or gDNA.

In the source study's methods: Using reference gene primer amplification, nucleated cell counts were estimated. This table comes from immunoSEQ multiplex PCR, and its TCRdb copy is limited to in-frame clones, with some not included. That table is the source of V, J and clone size, and D and trimming were worked out from the DNA. The data contain over 120,000 clones, 81% of them singletons. The junction had 7 bases not matched to a gene; V was cut back by 4 bases and J by 6 bases. This CDR3 is built from 14 residues. Germline CDR1 is SGHRS and CDR2 is YFSETQ. The genes are TRBV5-1 and TRBJ1-2; 9 bases are a match to TRBD1. The source is a human donor in a cohort sampled during active COVID-19. Sequencing was carried out using peripheral blood. Here the CDR3 DNA reads TGCGCCAGCAGCCCCGGGGGACAGGGCGATGGCTACACCTTC. As protein: CASSPGGQGDGYTF.